This is a list of T cell receptor beta chains from one sample in a study of T cell changes during pregnancy in multiple sclerosis. The method was immunoSEQ multiplex PCR; TCRdb's version includes in-frame clones alone and lacks a portion of them. The sample contains 50,000 to 65,000 clones, under 95% of which appear only once. The sample in question was peripheral blood, obtained in the second trimester of pregnancy. The receptors come from a female donor with multiple sclerosis, enrolled in a pregnancy study. CDR3s include the opening cysteine and the closing phenylalanine or tryptophan. The D gene is left open where the match is weak. Clone size is shown for a subset of rows, as once, few, many or a class of expanded clone.

V gene	D gene	J gene	clone size	CDR3 DNA	CDR3 protein
TRBV29-1	TRBD1	TRBJ1-5	NA	TGCAGCGTCGGGGACAGGGGCAATCAGCCCCAGCATTTT	CSVGDRGNQPQHF
TRBV25-1	NA	TRBJ2-1	once	TGTGCCAGCAGCAGGGGTGGTGAGCAGTTCTTC	CASSRGGEQFF
TRBV5-4	TRBD1	TRBJ2-1	NA	TGTGCCAGCAGCAACCAGGGGGCCTCCTACAATGAGCAGTTCTTC	CASSNQGASYNEQFF
TRBV5-1	NA	TRBJ2-2	NA	TGCGCCAGCAGCTTGCAGGACGGGGGACGAGATGGCGGGGAGCTGTTTTTT	CASSLQDGGRDGGELFF
TRBV11-2	NA	TRBJ2-3	NA	TGTGCCAGCAGCGGACAGTTAGCGCAGTATTTT	CASSGQLAQYF
TRBV5-1	NA	TRBJ2-7	once	TGCGCCAGCAGCTTACAGGACAGCACCTACGAGCAGTACTTC	CASSLQDSTYEQYF
TRBV28	TRBD2	TRBJ2-1	NA	TGTGCCAGCAGAAGAGCGGGGGCGGGGAATGAGCAGTTCTTC	CASRRAGAGNEQFF
TRBV5-1	NA	TRBJ1-4	NA	TGCGCCAGCAGCTGGAACAGGGCCGGTAATGAAAAACTGTTTTTT	CASSWNRAGNEKLFF
TRBV18	NA	TRBJ1-3	NA	TGTGCCAGCTCATCGCCCAACCAGGGCCTGATTCCTGGAAACACCATATATTTT	CASSSPNQGLIPGNTIYF
TRBV5-6	TRBD1	TRBJ2-1	NA	TGTGCCAGCAGCTACGACGGGACAGGGGGCCTAGATGAGCAGTTCTTC	CASSYDGTGGLDEQFF
TRBV4-1	TRBD1	TRBJ1-1	NA	TGCGCCAGCAGCCAGGGTCATACAGGGGGACTGACTGAAGCTTTCTTT	CASSQGHTGGLTEAFF
TRBV7-9	NA	TRBJ1-4	NA	TGTGCCAGCAGCTTCTCATGGGCGCAGGGTAAAGAAAAACTGTTTTTT	CASSFSWAQGKEKLFF
TRBV28	NA	TRBJ1-1	NA	TGTGCCAGCAATTCCCCGGGAGGAATTGAAGCTTTCTTT	CASNSPGGIEAFF
TRBV2	TRBD2	TRBJ2-5	NA	TGTGCCAGCAGGAGACTAGCGGGGAGCCAAGAGACCCAGTACTTC	CASRRLAGSQETQYF
TRBV5-6	NA	TRBJ2-1	NA	TGTGCCAGCAGCTTGGTCTCAGGGGACAATGAGCAGTTCTTC	CASSLVSGDNEQFF
TRBV7-2	TRBD2	TRBJ2-5	once	TGTGCCAGCAGCGTGCGGGGGGGCCAAGAGACCCAGTACTTC	CASSVRGGQETQYF
TRBV2	TRBD2	TRBJ2-2	NA	TGTGCCAGCGGACTAGCGGGGCGCGGGGAGCTGTTTTTT	CASGLAGRGELFF
TRBV6-5	NA	TRBJ2-7	NA	TGTGCCAGCAGTTACCCCCCTTACGAGCAGTACTTC	CASSYPPYEQYF
TRBV27	NA	TRBJ1-1	NA	TGTGCCAGCAGACCAACAGGGAGACCTGAAGCTTTCTTT	CASRPTGRPEAFF
TRBV18	NA	TRBJ1-2	NA	TGTGCCAGCTCACCACAGAAGAGGTCTCACGGCTATGGCTACACCTTC	CASSPQKRSHGYGYTF
TRBV2	TRBD2	TRBJ2-7	NA	TGTGCCAGCCACCGGGAGGGGGGAGACGAGCAGTACTTC	CASHREGGDEQYF
TRBV6-1	TRBD1	TRBJ1-1	NA	TGTGCCAGCAAGAGCGCAAGGGGGCCCGGCACTGAAGCTTTCTTT	CASKSARGPGTEAFF
TRBV7-9	NA	TRBJ2-5	NA	TGTGCCAGCAGCCGGTCGCAAGAGACCCAGTACTTC	CASSRSQETQYF
TRBV5-1	NA	TRBJ2-1	NA	TGCGCCAGCAGCCCGACAGGCGTGCGGTACAATGAGCAGTTCTTC	CASSPTGVRYNEQFF
TRBV19	TRBD1	TRBJ2-3	NA	TGTGCCAGTAGTATTGGAGAGGGGGCCACAGATACGCAGTATTTT	CASSIGEGATDTQYF
TRBV7-6	NA	TRBJ1-1	NA	TGTGCCAGCAGCTCTCAGGGGAACACTGAAGCTTTCTTT	CASSSQGNTEAFF
TRBV5-1	TRBD2	TRBJ2-2	NA	TGCGCCAGCAGCATCCTTAGCGGGGGGCCCACCGGGGAGCTGTTTTTT	CASSILSGGPTGELFF
TRBV15	NA	TRBJ2-7	NA	TGTGCCACCAGCATCGCTGGACCTCGCTGGGGGGACTACGAGCAGTACTTC	CATSIAGPRWGDYEQYF
TRBV28	NA	TRBJ2-7	NA	TGTGCCAGCCTCTCTGGAGCTGGTGGCGAGCAGTACTTC	CASLSGAGGEQYF
TRBV7-9	TRBD1	TRBJ1-3	NA	TGTGCCAGCAGCTTCCGGGACAGAATCCCAATCCCCTCTGGAAACACCATATATTTT	CASSFRDRIPIPSGNTIYF
TRBV27	TRBD1	TRBJ2-3	NA	TGTGCCAGCAGTTCCACCCCTCCGGGACAGGGGGCGACAGATACGCAGTATTTT	CASSSTPPGQGATDTQYF
TRBV2	NA	TRBJ1-1	NA	TGTGCCAGCAGTGCCCAGGGCAGTATGAACACTGAAGCTTTCTTT	CASSAQGSMNTEAFF
TRBV10-3	TRBD1	TRBJ1-3	NA	TGTGCCATCAGTAACCCGGGACAGGGGGCTGGAAACACCATATATTTT	CAISNPGQGAGNTIYF
TRBV4-1	TRBD1	TRBJ2-1	NA	TGCGCCAGCAGCCAACGGGGACAGGGGGGGAATGAGCAGTTCTTC	CASSQRGQGGNEQFF
TRBV5-1	NA	TRBJ2-6	once	TGCGCCAGCAGCTTGGCCACAGGGCGCTCTGGGGCCAACGTCCTGACTTTC	CASSLATGRSGANVLTF
TRBV6-5	NA	TRBJ2-1	NA	TGTGCCAGCAGTTATACTAGATCCCACAATGAGCAGTTCTTC	CASSYTRSHNEQFF